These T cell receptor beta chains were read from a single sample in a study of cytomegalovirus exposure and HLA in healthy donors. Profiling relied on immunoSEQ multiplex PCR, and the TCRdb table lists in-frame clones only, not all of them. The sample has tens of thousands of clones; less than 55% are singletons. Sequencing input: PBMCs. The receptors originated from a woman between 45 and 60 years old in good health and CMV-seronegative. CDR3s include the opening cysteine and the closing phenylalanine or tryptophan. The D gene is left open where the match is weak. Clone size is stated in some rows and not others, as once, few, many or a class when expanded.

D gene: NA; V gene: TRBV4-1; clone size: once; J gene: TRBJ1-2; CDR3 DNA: TGCGCCAGCAGCAAAGGAGACACCATATTTCCCTATGGCTACACCTTC; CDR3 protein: CASSKGDTIFPYGYTF
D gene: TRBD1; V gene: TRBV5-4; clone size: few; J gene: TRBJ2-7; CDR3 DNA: TGTGCCAGCAGCGCATCACGGGGGACAGGAAACTACGAGCAGTACTTC; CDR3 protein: CASSASRGTGNYEQYF
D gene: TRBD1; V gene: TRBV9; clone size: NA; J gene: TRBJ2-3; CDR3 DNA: TGTGCCAGCAGCGTAGACGTGGGGGGACAGGCGTTAGGGACAGATACGCAGTATTTT; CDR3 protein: CASSVDVGGQALGTDTQYF
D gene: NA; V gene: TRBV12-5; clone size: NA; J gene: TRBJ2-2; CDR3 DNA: TGTGCTAGTGGTTTGGGTTCCGCAGGGAACACCGGGGAGCTGTTTTTT; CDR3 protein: CASGLGSAGNTGELFF
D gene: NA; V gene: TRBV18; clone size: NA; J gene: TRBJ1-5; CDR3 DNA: TGTGCCAGCTCATCCCAACAGGGACCCGATCAGCCCCAGCATTTT; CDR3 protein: CASSSQQGPDQPQHF
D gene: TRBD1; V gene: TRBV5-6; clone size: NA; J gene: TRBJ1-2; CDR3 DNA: TGTGCCAGCAGCTTGCAGACAGGGGTGTTCAAATACACCTTC; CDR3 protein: CASSLQTGVFKYTF
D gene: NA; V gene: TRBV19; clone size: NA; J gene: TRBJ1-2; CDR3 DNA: TGTGCCAGTGGGGGCGGTGGACAGCCGGTTGGCTACACCTTC; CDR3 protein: CASGGGGQPVGYTF
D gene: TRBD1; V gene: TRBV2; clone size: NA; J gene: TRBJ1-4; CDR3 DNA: TGTGCCAGCAGTAAGGACAGGGTGGATGAAAAACTGTTTTTT; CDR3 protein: CASSKDRVDEKLFF
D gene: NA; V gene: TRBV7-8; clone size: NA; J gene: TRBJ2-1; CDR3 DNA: TGTGCCAGCAGCTTGACAACATCCAGCTCCTACAATGAGCAGTTCTTC; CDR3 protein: CASSLTTSSSYNEQFF
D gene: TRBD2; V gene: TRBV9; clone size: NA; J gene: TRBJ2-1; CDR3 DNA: TGTGCCAGCAGCCCAACGGGGGGAAGCTCCTACAATGAGCAGTTCTTC; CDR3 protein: CASSPTGGSSYNEQFF
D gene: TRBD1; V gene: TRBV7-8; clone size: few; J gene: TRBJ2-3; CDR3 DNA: TGTGCCAGCAGCCCTAGGACAGGGGGCAAGACAGATACGCAGTATTTT; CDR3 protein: CASSPRTGGKTDTQYF
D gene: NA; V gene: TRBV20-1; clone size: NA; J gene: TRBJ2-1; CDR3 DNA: TGCAGTGCTAGCCCCGGGAATGAGCAGTTCTTC; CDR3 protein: CSASPGNEQFF
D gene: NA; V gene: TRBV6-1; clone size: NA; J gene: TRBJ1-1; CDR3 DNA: TGTGCCAGCAGTGAAGGCCTACTGAACACTGAAGCTTTCTTT; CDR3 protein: CASSEGLLNTEAFF
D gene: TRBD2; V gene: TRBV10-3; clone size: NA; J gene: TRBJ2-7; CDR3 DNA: TGTGCCATCAGTGAGTTGGGACTAGCGGAAGACTCCTACGAGCAGTACTTC; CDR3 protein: CAISELGLAEDSYEQYF
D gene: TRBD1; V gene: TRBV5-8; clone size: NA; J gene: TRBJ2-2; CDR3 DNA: TGTGCCAGCAGCTTGGGGCAGGGGGCCGTCGGGGAGCTGTTTTTT; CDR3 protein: CASSLGQGAVGELFF
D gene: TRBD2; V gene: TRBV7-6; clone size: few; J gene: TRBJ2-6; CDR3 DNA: TGTGCCAGCAGCCCCGGACTAGCGGGAGGGTCTGGGGCCAACGTCCTGACTTTC; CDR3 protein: CASSPGLAGGSGANVLTF
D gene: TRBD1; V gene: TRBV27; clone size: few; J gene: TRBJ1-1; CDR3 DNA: TGTGCCAGCAGTCCACAGGGGGGGATGAACACTGAAGCTTTCTTT; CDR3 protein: CASSPQGGMNTEAFF
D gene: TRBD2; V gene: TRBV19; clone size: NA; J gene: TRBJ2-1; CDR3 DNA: TGTGCCAGTAGTATTCGCGGGGGGAAGATAGATGAGCAGTTCTTC; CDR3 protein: CASSIRGGKIDEQFF
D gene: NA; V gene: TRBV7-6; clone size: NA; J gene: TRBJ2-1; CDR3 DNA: TGTGCCAGCAGCTCCCAGGGTGTGGGTGGCAATGAGCAGTTCTTC; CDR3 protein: CASSSQGVGGNEQFF
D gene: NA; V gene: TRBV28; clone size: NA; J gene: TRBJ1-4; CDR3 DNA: TGTGCCAGCAGTTTGGAGCTGGTAGGAGGTGAAAAACTGTTTTTT; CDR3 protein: CASSLELVGGEKLFF
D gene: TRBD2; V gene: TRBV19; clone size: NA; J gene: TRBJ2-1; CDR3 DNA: TGTGCCAGTAGCCTACTAGCGGGAGCCCCCTACAATGAGCAGCTCTTC; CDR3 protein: CASSLLAGAPYNEQLF
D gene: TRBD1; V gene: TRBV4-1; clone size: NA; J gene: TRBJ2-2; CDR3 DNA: TGCGCCAGCAGCCAAGTGATCCACGGGACAGGGGGCACCGGGGAGCTGTTTTTT; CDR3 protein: CASSQVIHGTGGTGELFF
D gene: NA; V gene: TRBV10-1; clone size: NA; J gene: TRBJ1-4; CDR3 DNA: TGCGCCAGCGGGGCAGCCTCGAGTCGGGAAAAACTGTTTTTT; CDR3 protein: CASGAASSREKLFF
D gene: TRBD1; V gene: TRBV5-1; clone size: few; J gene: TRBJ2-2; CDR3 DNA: TGCGCCAGCAGCGGGACAGGCGGGGAGCTGTTTTTT; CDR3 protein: CASSGTGGELFF
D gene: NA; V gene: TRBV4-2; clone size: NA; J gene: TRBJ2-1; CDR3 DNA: TGTGCCAGCAGCCAAGTCGTCGGCGGCGGAGACTCCTACAATGAGCAGTTCTTC; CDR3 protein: CASSQVVGGGDSYNEQFF
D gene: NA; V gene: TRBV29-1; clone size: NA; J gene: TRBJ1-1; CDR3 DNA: TGCAGCGCCCTACGGGGGAACACTGAAGCTTTCTTT; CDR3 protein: CSALRGNTEAFF
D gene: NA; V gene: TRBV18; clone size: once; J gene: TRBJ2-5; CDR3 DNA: TGTGCCAGCTCACCTTCACTGCCGGAGACTCAGTACTTC; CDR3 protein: CASSPSLPETQYF
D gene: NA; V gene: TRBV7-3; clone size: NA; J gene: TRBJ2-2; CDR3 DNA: TGTGCCAGCAGCTTAACGGGGCCCGGCGGGGAGCTGTTTTTT; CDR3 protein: CASSLTGPGGELFF
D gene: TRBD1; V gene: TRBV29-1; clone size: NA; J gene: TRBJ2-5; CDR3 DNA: TGCAGCGTTGAACGGGCGACAGGGACGGAGACCCAGTACTTC; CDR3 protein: CSVERATGTETQYF
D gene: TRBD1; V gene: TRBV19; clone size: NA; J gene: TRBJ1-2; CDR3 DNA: TGTGCCAGCCGACAGGGTTGGTATGGCTACACCTTC; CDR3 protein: CASRQGWYGYTF
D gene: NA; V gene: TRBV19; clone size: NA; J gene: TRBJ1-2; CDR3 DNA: TGTGCCAGTAGTCCCCGGGACTATGGCTACACCTTC; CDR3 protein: CASSPRDYGYTF